Listed here is a single T cell receptor beta chain. Its matching antigen is unknown. These data originate in a study of CD8 T cells in ankylosing spondylitis. Study-wide points: Blood from ankylosing spondylitis patients appeared to carry a characteristic eight-variant TCR beta motif. In the blood and synovial fluid of reactive arthritis, some motif variants had been previously reported.

For TCR beta, libraries came from quantitative 5'-RACE with molecular barcodes. Via MiXCR, TCRdb re-called the 5' RACE reads, giving one row per CDR3 protein. The top ten hold around 33% of the sample, which has 250,000 or so distinct CDR3 sequences, 15% to 20% seen once. The CDR3 has 15 amino acids. V was pared by 0 bases and J by 4 bases, with 13 bases between. Germline assignment: CDR1 MGHRA and CDR2 YSYEKL. The J gene is TRBJ2-7, the V gene TRBV4-1, with D maybe TRBD1 (6 bases). This sequence was found in a male donor with ankylosing spondylitis or in good health (not recorded which). The sample consisted of blood, either unsorted or a sorted T cell fraction (not recorded which). The CDR3 loop reads CASSQELGRGYEQYF. The CDR3 bases are TGCGCCAGCAGCCAAGAATTAGGCAGGGGTTACGAGCAGTACTTC.